This T cell receptor (beta chain) stems from a study of metastatic and nonmetastatic thyroid tumors. Study background: Malignant thyroid and benign thyroid patients provided blood and tumor or nodule tissue whose repertoires were compared. Regarding the study as a whole: Reported TCR beta diversity, measured in blood and tumor, was significantly higher for malignant thyroid tumors than for benign nodules.

Thyroid surgery was performed in patients who had received no treatment beforehand. Per the authors' pipeline: Clinicopathological groups of papillary thyroid cancer showed CDR3 differences that were used to build a distant-metastasis classifier. TCRdb reanalyzed the PCR reads via MiXCR. The authors' filters were not applied to this entry. This table holds approximately 38,000 clones, around 30% found once. Germline lookup yields CDR1 SGHAT and CDR2 FQDESV (reference sequence). The CDR3 contains 12 residues. Between the trimmed V and J ends, which lost 4 bases and 7 bases, there was a span of 7 bases. Turning to this clone: Its target is unknown. Different DNA sequences within this sample yield the same CDR3.

The clonotype was recovered from a male donor with papillary thyroid cancer or a benign thyroid nodule (not recorded which). Some clones in this sample may be carry-over from other donors' samples. The source material was blood. This chain connects TRBV11-1 to TRBJ2-2; maybe TRBD1 (5 bases). The CDR3 DNA follows: TGTGCCAGCAGCTATAGGGGCGGGGAGCTGTTTTTT. This codes for CASSYRGGELFF.